This TCR beta chain was retrieved from a study of T cells in Graves' hyperthyroidism and ophthalmopathy. Calling Graves' hyperthyroidism stable meant ophthalmopathy did not progress within 18 months. Patients were excluded because of uncontrolled infection, other autoimmune disease, pregnancy or lactation. Diagnosing involved the use of clinical symptoms, serum thyroxine and TRAb, thyroid ultrasound and orbital computed tomography. Amplification targeted TCR beta CDR3 regions from RNA transcripts. Researchers ran a first-round RT-PCR on the TCR CDR3 using the HTBI primer set. From the multiplex PCR reads, TCRdb called clonotypes with MiXCR, one entry per CDR3 protein. The top ten hold approximately 8% of the sample, which has around 450,000 distinct CDR3 sequences, about 15% seen once. Study-wide results and limits: Before onset, ophthalmopathy was predicted by the model a median around 6 months earlier.

J was trimmed by 0 bases and V by 3 bases; bases with no gene match: 6. CDR3 length: 17 amino acids. Germline lookup yields CDR1 SEHNR and CDR2 FQNEAQ (reference sequence). Worth noting for this clonotype: Its antigen is currently unknown.

The specimen was blood. The receptor comes from a woman between 18 and 30 years old with Graves' hyperthyroidism. V usage is TRBV7-9 and J usage is TRBJ2-2, with TRBD2 matching over 8 bases. The CDR3: CASSFPWRGANTGELFF. The CDR3 nucleotides are TGTGCCAGCAGCTTCCCATGGCGGGGGGCGAACACCGGGGAGCTGTTTTTT.